This T cell receptor (beta chain) was found in a study of PD-L1 blockade in urothelial cancer. Turning to the study itself: Patients had been given 0 to 3 earlier chemotherapy regimens. Researchers looked at the blood 3 weeks (second dose) and 6 weeks after treatment began.

Each patient gave between 1 and 8 samples, pretreatment and on-treatment. The germline gives CDR1 SGHNT, CDR2 YYREEE (reference sequence). Trimming stripped 0 bases from V and 5 bases from J, with 6 bases between. This CDR3 has 12 amino acids. Using immunoSEQ multiplex PCR, the repertoire was profiled, and TCRdb retains in-frame clones only, with some absent. The table records around 40,000 clones, around 88% of them present only once. The rearrangement links TRBV5-4 to TRBJ2-7; D uncertain. This sample comprised PBMCs, obtained around atezolizumab (anti-PD-L1) treatment. The TCR was taken from a man aged 55-75 years with urothelial cancer. CDR3: CASSLGANEQYF. CDR3 DNA sequence: TGTGCCAGCAGCTTGGGGGCGAACGAGCAGTACTTC.